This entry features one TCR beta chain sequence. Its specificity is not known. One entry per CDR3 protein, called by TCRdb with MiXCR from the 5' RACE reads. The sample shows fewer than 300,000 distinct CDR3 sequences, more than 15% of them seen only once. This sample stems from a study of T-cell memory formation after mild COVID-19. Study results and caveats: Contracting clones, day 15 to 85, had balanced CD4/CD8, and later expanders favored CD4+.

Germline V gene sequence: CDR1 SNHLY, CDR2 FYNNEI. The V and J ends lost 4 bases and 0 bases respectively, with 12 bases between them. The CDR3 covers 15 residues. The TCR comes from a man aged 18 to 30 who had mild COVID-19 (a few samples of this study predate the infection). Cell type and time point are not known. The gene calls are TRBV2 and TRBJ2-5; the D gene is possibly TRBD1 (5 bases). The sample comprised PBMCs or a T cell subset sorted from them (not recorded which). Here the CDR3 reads CASSGSGAYQETQYF. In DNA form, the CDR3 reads TGTGCCAGCAGTGGTTCTGGGGCCTACCAAGAGACCCAGTACTTC. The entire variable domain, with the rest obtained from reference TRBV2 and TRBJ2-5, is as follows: EPEVTQTPSHQVTQMGQEVILRCVPISNHLYFYWYRQILGQKVEFLVSFYNNEISEKSEIFDDQFSVERPDGSNFTLKIRSTKLEDSAMYFCASSGSGAYQETQYFGPGTRLLVL.